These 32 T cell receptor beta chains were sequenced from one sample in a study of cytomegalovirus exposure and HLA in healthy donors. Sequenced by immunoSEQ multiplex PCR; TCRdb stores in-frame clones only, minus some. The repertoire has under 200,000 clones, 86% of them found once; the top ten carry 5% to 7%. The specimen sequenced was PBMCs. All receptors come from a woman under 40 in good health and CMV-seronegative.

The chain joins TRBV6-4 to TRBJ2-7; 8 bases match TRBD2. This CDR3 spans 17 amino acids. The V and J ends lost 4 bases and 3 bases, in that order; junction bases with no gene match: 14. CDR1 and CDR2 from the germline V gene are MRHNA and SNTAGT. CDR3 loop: CASSGPPLLAVFYEQYF. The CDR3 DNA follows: TGTGCCAGCAGTGGGCCCCCCTTACTAGCGGTCTTCTACGAGCAGTACTTC.

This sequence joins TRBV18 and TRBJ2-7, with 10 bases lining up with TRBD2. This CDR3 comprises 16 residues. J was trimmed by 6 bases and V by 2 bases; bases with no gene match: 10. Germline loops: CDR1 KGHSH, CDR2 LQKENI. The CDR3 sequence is CASSPTSASGSSEQYF. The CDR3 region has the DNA TGTGCCAGCTCACCAACGTCTGCTAGCGGGAGTTCCGAGCAGTACTTC.

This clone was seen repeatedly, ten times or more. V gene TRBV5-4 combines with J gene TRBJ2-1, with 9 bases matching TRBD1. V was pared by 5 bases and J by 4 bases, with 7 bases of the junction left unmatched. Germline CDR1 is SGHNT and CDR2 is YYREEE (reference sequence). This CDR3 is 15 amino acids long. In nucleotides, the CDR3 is TGTGCCAGCAGAACAGACAGGGGGGGATACAATGAGCAGTTCTTC. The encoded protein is CASRTDRGGYNEQFF.

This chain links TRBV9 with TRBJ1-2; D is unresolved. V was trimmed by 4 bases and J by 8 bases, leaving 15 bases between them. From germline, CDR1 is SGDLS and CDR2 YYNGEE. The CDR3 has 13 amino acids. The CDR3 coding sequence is TGTGCCAGCAGCCCCCACGTCGGTGGGGGCTACACCTTC. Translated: CASSPHVGGGYTF.

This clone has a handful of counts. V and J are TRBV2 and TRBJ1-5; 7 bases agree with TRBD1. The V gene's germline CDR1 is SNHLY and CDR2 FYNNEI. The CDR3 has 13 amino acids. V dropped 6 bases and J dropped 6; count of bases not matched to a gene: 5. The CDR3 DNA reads TGTGCCAGCAGAACCGGGACAGTTCAGCCCCAGCATTTT. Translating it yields CASRTGTVQPQHF.

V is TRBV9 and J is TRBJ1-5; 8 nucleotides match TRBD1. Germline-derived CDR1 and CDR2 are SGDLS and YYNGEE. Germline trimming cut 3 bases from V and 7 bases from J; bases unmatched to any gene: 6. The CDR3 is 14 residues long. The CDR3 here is CASSASGGGQPQHF. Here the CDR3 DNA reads TGTGCCAGCAGCGCCTCAGGGGGCGGGCAGCCCCAGCATTTT. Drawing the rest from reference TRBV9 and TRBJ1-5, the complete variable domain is DSGVTQTPKHLITATGQRVTLRCSPRSGDLSVYWYQQSLDQGLQFLIQYYNGEERAKGNILERFSAQQFPDLHSELNLSSLELGDSALYFCASSASGGGQPQHFGDGTRLSIL.

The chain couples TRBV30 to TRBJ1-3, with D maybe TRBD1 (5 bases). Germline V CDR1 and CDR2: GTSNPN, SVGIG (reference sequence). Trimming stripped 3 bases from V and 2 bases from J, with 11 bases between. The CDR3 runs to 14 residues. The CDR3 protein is CAWRLGAAGNTIYF. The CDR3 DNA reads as TGTGCCTGGAGATTAGGGGCGGCTGGAAACACCATATATTTT. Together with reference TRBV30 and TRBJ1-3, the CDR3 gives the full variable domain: SQTIHQWPATLVQPVGSPLSLECTVEGTSNPNLYWYRQAAGRGLQLLFYSVGIGQISSEVPQNLSASRPQDRQFILSSKKLLLSDSGFYLCAWRLGAAGNTIYFGEGSWLTVV.

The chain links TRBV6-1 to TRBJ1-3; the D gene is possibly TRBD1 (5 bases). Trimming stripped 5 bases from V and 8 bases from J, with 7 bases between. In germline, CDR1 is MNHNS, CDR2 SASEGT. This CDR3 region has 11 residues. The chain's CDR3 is CASSPQDTIYF. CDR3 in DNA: TGTGCCAGCAGTCCACAGGACACCATATATTTT.

The CDR3 coding sequence is TGTGCCAGCAGTTCATCGGGACAGGGGAACACTGAAGCTTTCTTT. Protein: CASSSSGQGNTEAFF. The gene calls are TRBV27 and TRBJ1-1, with 9 bases identical to TRBD1. Germline CDR1 reads MNHEY; CDR2 reads SMNVEV (reference sequence). The length of the CDR3 is 15 residues. The junction had 4 bases not matched to a gene; V was cut back by 4 bases and J by 1 base.

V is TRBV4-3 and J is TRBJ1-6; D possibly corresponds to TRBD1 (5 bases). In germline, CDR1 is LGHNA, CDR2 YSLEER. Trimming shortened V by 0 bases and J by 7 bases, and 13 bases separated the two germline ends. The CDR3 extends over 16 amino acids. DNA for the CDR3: TGCGCCAGCAGCCAAGAACTCTGGGGGACCAATTCACCCCTCCACTTT. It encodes CASSQELWGTNSPLHF.

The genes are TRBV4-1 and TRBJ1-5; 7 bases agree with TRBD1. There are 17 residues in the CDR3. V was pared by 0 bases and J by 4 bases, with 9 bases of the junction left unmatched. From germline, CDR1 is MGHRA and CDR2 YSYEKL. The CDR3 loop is CASSQEGTGRGNQPQHF. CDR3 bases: TGCGCCAGCAGCCAAGAAGGGACGGGCAGGGGGAATCAGCCCCAGCATTTT.

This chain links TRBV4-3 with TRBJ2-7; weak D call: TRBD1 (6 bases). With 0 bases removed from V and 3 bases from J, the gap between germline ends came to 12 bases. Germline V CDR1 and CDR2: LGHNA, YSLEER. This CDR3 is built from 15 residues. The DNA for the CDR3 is TGCGCCAGCAGCCAAGATTCAGGGGACGGCTACGAGCAGTACTTC. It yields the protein CASSQDSGDGYEQYF.

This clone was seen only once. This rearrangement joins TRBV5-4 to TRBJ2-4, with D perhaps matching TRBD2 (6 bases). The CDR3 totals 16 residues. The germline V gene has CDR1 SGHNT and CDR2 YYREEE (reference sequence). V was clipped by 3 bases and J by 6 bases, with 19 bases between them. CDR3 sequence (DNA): TGTGCCAGCAGCTACCCTGGGATCGGGGGTGTAAACATTCAGTACTTC. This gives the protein CASSYPGIGGVNIQYF. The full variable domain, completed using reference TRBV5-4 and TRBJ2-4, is ETGVTQSPTHLIKTRGQQVTLRCSSQSGHNTVSWYQQALGQGPQFIFQYYREEENGRGNFPPRFSGLQFPNYSSELNVNALELDDSALYLCASSYPGIGGVNIQYFGAGTRLSVL.

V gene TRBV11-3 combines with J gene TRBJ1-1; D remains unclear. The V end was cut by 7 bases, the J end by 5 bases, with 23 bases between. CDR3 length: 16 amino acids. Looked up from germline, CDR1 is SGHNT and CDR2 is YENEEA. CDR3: CASNPRTPDWVTEAFF. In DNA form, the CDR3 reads TGTGCCAGCAACCCTCGAACTCCTGATTGGGTGACTGAAGCTTTCTTT.

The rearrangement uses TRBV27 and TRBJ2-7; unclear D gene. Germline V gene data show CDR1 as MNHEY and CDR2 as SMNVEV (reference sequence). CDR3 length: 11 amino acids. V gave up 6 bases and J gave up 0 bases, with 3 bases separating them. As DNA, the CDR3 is TGTGCCAGCAGGGGCTCCTACGAGCAGTACTTC. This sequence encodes CASRGSYEQYF.

The CDR3 reads CASSLGQGNEQFF. The CDR3 DNA reads TGTGCCAGCAGCTTGGGTCAGGGCAATGAGCAGTTCTTC. The V call is TRBV5-6, the J call TRBJ2-1, with D tentatively TRBD1 (5 bases). Germline values: CDR1 SGHDT, CDR2 YYEEEE. Trimming left V 0 bases short and J 6 bases short, with 7 bases between. The CDR3 consists of 13 residues.

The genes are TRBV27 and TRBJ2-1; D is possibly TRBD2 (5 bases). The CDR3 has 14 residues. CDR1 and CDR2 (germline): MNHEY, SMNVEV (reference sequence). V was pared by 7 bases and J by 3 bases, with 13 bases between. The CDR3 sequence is CASTNTGGYNEQFF. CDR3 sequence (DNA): TGTGCCAGCACTAACACCGGAGGCTACAATGAGCAGTTCTTC.

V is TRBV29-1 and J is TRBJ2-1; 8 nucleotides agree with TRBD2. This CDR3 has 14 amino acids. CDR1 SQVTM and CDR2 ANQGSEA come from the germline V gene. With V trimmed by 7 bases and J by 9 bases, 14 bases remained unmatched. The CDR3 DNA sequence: TGCAGCGCTTACGCGCCGGGACTAGGGGTTGAGCAGTTCTTC. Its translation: CSAYAPGLGVEQFF.

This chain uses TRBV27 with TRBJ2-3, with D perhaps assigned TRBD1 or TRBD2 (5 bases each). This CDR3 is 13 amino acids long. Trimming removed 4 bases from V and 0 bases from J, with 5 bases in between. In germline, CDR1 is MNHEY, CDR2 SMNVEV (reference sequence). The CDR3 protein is CASSWGSTDTQYF. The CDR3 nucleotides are TGTGCCAGCAGTTGGGGGAGCACAGATACGCAGTATTTT.

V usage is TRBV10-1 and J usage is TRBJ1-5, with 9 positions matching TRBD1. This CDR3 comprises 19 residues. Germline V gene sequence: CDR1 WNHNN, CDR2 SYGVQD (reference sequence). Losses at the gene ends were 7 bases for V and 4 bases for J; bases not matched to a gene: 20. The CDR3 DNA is TGCGCCAGCACCCCCCCTGGGGGACAGGGTAGGAGAGGGAATCAGCCCCAGCATTTT. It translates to CASTPPGGQGRRGNQPQHF.

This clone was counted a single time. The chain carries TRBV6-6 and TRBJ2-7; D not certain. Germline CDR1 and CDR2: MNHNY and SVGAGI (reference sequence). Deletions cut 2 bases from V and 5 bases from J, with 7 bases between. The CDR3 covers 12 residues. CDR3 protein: CASSYRGDEQYF. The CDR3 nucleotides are TGTGCCAGCAGTTACCGTGGGGACGAGCAGTACTTC.

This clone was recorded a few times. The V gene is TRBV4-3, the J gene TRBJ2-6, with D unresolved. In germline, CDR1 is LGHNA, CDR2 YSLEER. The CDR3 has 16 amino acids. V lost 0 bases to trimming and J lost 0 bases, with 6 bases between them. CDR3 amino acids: CASSQDVSSGANVLTF. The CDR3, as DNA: TGCGCCAGCAGCCAAGATGTCTCCTCTGGGGCCAACGTCCTGACTTTC.

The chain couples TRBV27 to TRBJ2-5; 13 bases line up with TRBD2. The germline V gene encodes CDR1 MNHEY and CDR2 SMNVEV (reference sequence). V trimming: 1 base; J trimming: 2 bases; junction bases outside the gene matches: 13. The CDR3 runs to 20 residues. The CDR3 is CASSLYRLAGGSWGQETQYF. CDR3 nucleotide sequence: TGTGCCAGCAGTTTATACCGACTAGCGGGAGGCTCCTGGGGGCAAGAGACCCAGTACTTC.

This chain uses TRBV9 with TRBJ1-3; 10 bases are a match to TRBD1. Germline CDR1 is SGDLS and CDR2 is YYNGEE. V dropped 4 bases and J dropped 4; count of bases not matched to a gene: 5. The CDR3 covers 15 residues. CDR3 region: CASSPRTGGGNTIYF. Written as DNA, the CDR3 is TGTGCCAGCAGCCCCCGGACAGGGGGAGGAAACACCATATATTTT.

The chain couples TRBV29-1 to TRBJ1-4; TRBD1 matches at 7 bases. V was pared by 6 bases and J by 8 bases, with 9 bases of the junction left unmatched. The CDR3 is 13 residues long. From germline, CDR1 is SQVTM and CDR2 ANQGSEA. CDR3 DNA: TGCAGCGTAGCACAGGGGTTCGGCGAAAAACTGTTTTTT. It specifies CSVAQGFGEKLFF.

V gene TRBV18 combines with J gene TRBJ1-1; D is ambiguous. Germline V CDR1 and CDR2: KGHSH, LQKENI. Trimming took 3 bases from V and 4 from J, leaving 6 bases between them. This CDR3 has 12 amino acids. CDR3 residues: CASSPQSTEAFF. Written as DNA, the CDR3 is TGTGCCAGCTCACCCCAATCCACTGAAGCTTTCTTT.

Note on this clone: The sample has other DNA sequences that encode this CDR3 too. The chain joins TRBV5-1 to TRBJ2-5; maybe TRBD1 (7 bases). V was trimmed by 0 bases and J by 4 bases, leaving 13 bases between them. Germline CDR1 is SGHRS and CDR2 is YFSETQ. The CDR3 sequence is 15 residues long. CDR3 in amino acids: CASSLARGARETQYF. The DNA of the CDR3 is TGCGCCAGCAGCTTGGCCAGGGGGGCCAGAGAGACCCAGTACTTC.

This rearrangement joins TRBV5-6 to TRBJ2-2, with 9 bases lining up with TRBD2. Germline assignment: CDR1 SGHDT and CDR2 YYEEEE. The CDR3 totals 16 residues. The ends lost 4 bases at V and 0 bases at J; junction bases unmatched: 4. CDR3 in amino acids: CASSVLAGANTGELFF. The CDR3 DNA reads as TGTGCCAGCAGCGTATTAGCGGGGGCGAACACCGGGGAGCTGTTTTTT.

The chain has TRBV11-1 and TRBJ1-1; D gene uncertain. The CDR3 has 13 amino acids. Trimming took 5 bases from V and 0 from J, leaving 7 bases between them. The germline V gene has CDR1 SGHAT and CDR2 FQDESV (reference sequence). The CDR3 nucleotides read TGTGCCAGCAGCCGAGGAGTGAACACTGAAGCTTTCTTT. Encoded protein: CASSRGVNTEAFF.

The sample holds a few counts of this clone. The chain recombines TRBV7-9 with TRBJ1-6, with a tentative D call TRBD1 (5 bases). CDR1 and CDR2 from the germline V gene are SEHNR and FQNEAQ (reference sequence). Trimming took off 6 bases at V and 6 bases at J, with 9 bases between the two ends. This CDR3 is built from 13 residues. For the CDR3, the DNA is TGTGCCAGCAGTCAGGGTGGTAATTCACCCCTCCACTTT. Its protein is CASSQGGNSPLHF.

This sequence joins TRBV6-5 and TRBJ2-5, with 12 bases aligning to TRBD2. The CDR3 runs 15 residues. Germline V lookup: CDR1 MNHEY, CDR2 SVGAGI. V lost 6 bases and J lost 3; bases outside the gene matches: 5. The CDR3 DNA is TGTGCCAGCAGACAGACTAGCGGGAGTAAAGAGACCCAGTACTTC. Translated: CASRQTSGSKETQYF.

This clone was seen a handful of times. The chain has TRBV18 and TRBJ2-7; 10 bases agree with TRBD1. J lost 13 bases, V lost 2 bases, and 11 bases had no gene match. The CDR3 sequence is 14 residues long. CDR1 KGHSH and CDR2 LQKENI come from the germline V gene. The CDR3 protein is CASSPETGTGEGYF. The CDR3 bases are TGTGCCAGCTCACCAGAAACCGGGACAGGGGAGGGTTACTTC.